This TCR beta chain was sequenced during a study of early T cells in non-severe SARS-CoV-2 infection. Study-level background: Unsorted whole blood bulk RNA was sequenced, with unpaired chains. Study-wide results and limits: VDJdb matching favored anti-spike CD8 responses, missing private and CD4 specificities.

Individual cDNA molecules received unique molecular identifiers. TCRdb analysed the 5' RACE reads with MiXCR anew, one entry per CDR3 protein. The data contain tens of thousands of distinct CDR3 sequences, under 15% of them seen just once; the ten biggest clones take up about 1.3%. This clonotype was seen many times. Antigen specificity is unknown. The sequenced sample was whole blood. This clonotype was obtained from an adult who was a healthcare worker with PCR-confirmed SARS-CoV-2 infection or an uninfected control (not recorded which).

The CDR3 here is CAISESDSAGGANVLTF. Here the CDR3 DNA reads TGTGCCATCAGTGAGTCCGACTCCGCCGGGGGGGCCAACGTCCTGACTTTC. The chain employs TRBV10-3 and TRBJ2-6; the D is unclear. CDR1 and CDR2 (germline): ENHRY, SYGVKD. CDR3 length: 17 residues. Trimming cost V 0 bases and J 4 bases, with 13 bases left between them.